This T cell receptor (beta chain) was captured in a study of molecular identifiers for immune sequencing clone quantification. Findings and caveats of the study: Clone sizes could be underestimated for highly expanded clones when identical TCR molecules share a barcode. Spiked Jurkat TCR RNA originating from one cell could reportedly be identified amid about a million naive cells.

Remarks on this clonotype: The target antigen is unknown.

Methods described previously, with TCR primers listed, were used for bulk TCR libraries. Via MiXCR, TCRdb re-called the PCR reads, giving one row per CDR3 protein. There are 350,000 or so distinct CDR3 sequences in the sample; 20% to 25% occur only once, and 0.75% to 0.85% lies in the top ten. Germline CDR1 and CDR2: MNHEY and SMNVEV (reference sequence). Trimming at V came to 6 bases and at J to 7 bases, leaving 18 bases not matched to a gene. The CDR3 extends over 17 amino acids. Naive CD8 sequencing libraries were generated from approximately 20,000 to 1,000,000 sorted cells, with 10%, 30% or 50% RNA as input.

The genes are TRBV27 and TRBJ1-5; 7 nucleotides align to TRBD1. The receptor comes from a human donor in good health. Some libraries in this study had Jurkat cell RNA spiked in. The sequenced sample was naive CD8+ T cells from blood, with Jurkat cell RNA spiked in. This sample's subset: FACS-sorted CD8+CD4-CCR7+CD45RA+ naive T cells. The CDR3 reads CASSPAQGQTVEQPQHF. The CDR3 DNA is TGTGCCAGCAGCCCCGCCCAGGGACAGACCGTAGAGCAGCCCCAGCATTTT.